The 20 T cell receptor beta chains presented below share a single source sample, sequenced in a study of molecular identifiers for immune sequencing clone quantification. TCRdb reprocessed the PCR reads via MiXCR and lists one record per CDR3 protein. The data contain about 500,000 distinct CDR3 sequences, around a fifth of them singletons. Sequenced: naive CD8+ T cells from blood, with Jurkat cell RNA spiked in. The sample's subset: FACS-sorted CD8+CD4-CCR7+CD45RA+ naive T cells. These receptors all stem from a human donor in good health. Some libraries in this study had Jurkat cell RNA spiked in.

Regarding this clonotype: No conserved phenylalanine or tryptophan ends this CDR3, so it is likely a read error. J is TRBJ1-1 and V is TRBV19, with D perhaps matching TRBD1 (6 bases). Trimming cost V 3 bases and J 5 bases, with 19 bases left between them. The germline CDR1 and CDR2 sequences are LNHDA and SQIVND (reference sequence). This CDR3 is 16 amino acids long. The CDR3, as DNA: TGTGCCAGTAGTATTGCCCCAGGGACATGGGAGACTGAAGCTTTCTCT. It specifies CASSIAPGTWETEAFS.

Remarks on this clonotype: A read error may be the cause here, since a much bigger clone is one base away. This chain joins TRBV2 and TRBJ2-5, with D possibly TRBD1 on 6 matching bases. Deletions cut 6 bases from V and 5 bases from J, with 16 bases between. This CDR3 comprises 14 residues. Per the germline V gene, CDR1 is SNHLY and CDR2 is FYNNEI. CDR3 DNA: TGTGCCAGCAGAACGAGACAGGCGGATGAGACCCAGTACTTC. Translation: CASRTRQADETQYF.

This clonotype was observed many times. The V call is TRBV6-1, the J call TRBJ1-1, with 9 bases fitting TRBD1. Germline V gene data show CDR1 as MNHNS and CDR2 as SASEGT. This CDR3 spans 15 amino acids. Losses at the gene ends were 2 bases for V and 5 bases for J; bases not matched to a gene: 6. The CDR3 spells CASSEPTGGETEAFF. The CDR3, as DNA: TGTGCCAGCAGTGAACCGACAGGGGGAGAGACTGAAGCTTTCTTT.

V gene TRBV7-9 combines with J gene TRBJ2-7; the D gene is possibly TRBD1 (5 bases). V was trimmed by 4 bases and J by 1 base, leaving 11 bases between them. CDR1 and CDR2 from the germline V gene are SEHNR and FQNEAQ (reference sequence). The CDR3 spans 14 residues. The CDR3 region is CASSSPDKSYEQYF. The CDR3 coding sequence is TGTGCCAGCAGCTCACCGGACAAATCCTACGAGCAGTACTTC.

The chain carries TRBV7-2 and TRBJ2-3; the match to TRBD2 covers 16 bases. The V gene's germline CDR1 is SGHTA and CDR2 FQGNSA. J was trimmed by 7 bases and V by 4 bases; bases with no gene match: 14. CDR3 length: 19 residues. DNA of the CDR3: TGTGCCAGCAGCTCGGGACTAGCGGGGGGGCGTGTCGAGGGATATACGCAGTATTTT. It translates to CASSSGLAGGRVEGYTQYF.

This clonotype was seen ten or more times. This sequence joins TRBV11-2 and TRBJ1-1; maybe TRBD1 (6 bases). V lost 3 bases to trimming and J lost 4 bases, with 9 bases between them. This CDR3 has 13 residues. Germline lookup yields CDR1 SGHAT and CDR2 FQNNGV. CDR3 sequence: CASSLEGGTEAFF. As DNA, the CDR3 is TGTGCCAGCAGCTTGGAAGGGGGCACTGAAGCTTTCTTT.

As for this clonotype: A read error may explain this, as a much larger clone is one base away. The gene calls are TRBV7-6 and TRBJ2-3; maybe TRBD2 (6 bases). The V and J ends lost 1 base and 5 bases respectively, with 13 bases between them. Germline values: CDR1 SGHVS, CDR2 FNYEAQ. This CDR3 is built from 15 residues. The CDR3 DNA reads TGTGCCAGCAGCTTAGTCGGCGGGGCGGGAGATACGCAGTATTTT. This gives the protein CASSLVGGAGDTQYF.

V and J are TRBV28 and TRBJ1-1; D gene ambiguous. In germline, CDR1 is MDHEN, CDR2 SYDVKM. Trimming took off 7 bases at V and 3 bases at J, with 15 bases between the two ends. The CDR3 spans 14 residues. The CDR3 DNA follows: TGTGCCAGCAATCCCGTCAGGACCTACACTGAAGCTTTCTTT. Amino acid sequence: CASNPVRTYTEAFF.

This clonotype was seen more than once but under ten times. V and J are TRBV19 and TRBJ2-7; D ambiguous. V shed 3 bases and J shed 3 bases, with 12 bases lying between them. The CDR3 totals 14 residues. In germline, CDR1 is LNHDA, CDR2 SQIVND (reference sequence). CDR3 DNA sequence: TGTGCCAGTAGTATCGCCAGGAAGGACTACGAGCAGTACTTC. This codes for CASSIARKDYEQYF.

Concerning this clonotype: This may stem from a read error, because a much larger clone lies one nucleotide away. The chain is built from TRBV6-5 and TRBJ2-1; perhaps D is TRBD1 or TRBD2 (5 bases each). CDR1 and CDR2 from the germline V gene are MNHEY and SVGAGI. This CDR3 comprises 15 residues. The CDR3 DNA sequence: TGTGCCAGCAGTTACGAGGGGTCCCCCTACAATGAGCAGCTCTTC. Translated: CASSYEGSPYNEQLF.

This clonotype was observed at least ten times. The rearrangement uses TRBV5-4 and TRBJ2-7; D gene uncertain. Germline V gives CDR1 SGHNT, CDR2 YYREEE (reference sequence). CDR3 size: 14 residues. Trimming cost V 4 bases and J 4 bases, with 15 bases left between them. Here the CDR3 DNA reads TGTGCCAGCAGCCTGGATGGCAAACTGTACGAGCAGTACTTC. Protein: CASSLDGKLYEQYF.

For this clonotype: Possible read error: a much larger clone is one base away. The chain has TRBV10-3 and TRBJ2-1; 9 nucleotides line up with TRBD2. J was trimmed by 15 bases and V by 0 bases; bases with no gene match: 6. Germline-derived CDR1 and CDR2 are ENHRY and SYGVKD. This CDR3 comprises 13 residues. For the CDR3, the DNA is TGTGCCATCAGTGAGTCCCTAGCGGGACTGCTGTTCTTC. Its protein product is CAISESLAGLLFF.

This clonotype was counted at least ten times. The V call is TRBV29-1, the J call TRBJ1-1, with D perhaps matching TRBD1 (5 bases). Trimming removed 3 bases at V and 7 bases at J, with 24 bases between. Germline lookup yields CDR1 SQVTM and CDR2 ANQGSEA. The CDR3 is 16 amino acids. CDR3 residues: CSVERSSPRGAYEAFF. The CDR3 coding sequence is TGCAGCGTTGAGCGCAGCTCTCCCAGAGGGGCATATGAAGCTTTCTTT.

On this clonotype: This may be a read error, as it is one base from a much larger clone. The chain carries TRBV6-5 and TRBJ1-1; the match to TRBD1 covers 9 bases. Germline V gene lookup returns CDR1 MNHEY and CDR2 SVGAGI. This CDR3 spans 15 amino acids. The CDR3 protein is CASRISQGAGTEAYF. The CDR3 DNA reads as TGTGCCAGCAGGATCTCACAGGGGGCTGGAACTGAAGCTTACTTT.

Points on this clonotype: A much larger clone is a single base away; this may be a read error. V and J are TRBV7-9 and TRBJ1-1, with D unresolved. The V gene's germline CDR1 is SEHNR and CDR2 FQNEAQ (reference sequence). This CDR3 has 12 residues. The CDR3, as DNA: TGTGCCAGCAGCTTATTCCACACTGGAGCTTTCTTT. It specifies CASSLFHTGAFF. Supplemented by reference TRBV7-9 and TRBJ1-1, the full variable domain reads DTGVSQNPRHKITKRGQNVTFRCDPISEHNRLYWYRQTLGQGPEFLTYFQNEAQLEKSRLLSDRFSAERPKGSFSTLEIQRTEQGDSAMYLCASSLFHTGAFFGQGTRLTVV.

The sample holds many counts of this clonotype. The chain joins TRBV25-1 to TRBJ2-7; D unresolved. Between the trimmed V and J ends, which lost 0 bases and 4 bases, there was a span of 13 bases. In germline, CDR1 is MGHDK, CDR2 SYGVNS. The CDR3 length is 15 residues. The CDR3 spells CASSEYLVSRYEQYF. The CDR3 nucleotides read TGTGCCAGCAGTGAATATCTTGTCAGCAGGTACGAGCAGTACTTC.

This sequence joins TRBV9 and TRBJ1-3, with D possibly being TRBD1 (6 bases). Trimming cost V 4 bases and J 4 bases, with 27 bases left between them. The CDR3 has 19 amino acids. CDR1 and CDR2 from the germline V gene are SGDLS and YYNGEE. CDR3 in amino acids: CASSSSGTPGTRRGNTIYF. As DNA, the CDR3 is TGTGCCAGCAGCTCAAGTGGGACTCCCGGGACAAGGCGAGGAAACACCATATATTTT.

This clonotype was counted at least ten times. CDR3 nucleotides: TGCGCCAGCAGCCAAGACAACGGCTACGAGCAGTACTTC. Protein sequence: CASSQDNGYEQYF. This chain joins TRBV4-3 and TRBJ2-7; unclear D gene. CDR1 and CDR2 from the germline V gene are LGHNA and YSLEER. This CDR3 has 13 amino acids. Trimming stripped 0 bases from V and 3 bases from J, with 6 bases between.

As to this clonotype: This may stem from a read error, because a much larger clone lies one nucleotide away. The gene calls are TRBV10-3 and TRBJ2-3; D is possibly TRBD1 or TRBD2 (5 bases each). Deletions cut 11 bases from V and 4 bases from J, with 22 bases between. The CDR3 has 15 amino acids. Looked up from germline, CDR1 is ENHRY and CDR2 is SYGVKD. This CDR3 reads CAASGSSGFADTQYF. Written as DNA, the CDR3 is TGTGCCGCTTCAGGGAGTTCAGGGTTCGCAGATACGCAGTATTTT.

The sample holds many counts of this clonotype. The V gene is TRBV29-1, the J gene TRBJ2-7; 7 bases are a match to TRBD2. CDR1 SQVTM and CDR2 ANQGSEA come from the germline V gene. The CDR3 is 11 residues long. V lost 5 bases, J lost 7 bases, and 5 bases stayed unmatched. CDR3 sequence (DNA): TGCAGCGTTACAACAGCGGGAGAGCAGTACTTC. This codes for CSVTTAGEQYF.